This is a list of T cell receptor beta chains from one sample in a study of beta chain features in type 1 diabetes. This table comes from immunoSEQ multiplex PCR, and its TCRdb copy is limited to in-frame clones, with some not included. This sample has 95,000 to 150,000 clones, with about 16% found just once. The sample consisted of central memory CD4+ T cells from blood. The receptors originated from a man aged 25 to 40 with type 1 diabetes. The CDR3 runs from the conserved cysteine through the conserved F or W.

j_call: TRBJ2-7
v_call: TRBV7-2
cdr3_aa: CASSSTVTYEQYF

j_call: TRBJ2-5
v_call: TRBV5-1
cdr3_aa: CASLGTLGETQYF

j_call: TRBJ2-5
v_call: TRBV30
cdr3_aa: CAWSPAGQETQYF

j_call: TRBJ2-6
v_call: TRBV10-3
cdr3_aa: CAISALGATSGANVLTF

j_call: TRBJ2-7
v_call: TRBV7-9
cdr3_aa: CASSFQNLQYF

j_call: TRBJ2-1
v_call: TRBV7-9
cdr3_aa: CASSLVLADYNEQFF

j_call: TRBJ2-7
v_call: TRBV7-2
cdr3_aa: CASSLQEGAVYEQYF

j_call: TRBJ2-3
v_call: TRBV19
cdr3_aa: CASSGQGARTDTQYF

j_call: TRBJ2-1
v_call: TRBV28
cdr3_aa: CASSQGLAGVDEQFF

j_call: TRBJ1-6
v_call: TRBV7-2
cdr3_aa: CASSLTVGTDTRSPLHF

j_call: TRBJ2-1
v_call: TRBV2
cdr3_aa: CASSASRGRDYNEQFF

j_call: TRBJ1-2
v_call: TRBV2
cdr3_aa: CASLGAPKTWGYGYTF

j_call: TRBJ2-7
v_call: TRBV29-1
cdr3_aa: CSVGGSETYEQYF

j_call: TRBJ2-1
v_call: TRBV7-2
cdr3_aa: CASSSPSGALNEQFF

j_call: TRBJ1-2
v_call: TRBV9
cdr3_aa: CASSVDQGAGYTF

j_call: TRBJ1-2
v_call: TRBV5-1
cdr3_aa: CASSLLGGEANYGYTF

j_call: TRBJ1-6
v_call: TRBV30
cdr3_aa: CAWKGGSSNSPLHF

j_call: TRBJ2-3
v_call: TRBV18
cdr3_aa: CASSPGLAGLIGTDTQYF

j_call: TRBJ1-4
v_call: TRBV4-3
cdr3_aa: CASGFGLFF

j_call: TRBJ2-3
v_call: TRBV5-1
cdr3_aa: CASSVSGDTQYF

j_call: TRBJ1-5
v_call: TRBV30
cdr3_aa: CAWSVWAGGPNSNQPQHF

j_call: TRBJ2-3
v_call: TRBV5-1
cdr3_aa: CASSLGQAADTQYF

j_call: TRBJ2-1
v_call: TRBV6-5
cdr3_aa: CASQRGTGGDEQFF

j_call: TRBJ2-7
v_call: TRBV5-1
cdr3_aa: CASMDRGLAEQYF

j_call: TRBJ1-2
v_call: TRBV28
cdr3_aa: CASSFRQEDGYTF

j_call: TRBJ2-7
v_call: TRBV6-1
cdr3_aa: CASSEAPFYEQYF

j_call: TRBJ2-6
v_call: TRBV6-6
cdr3_aa: CASSYELSGANVLTF

j_call: TRBJ1-6
v_call: TRBV6-5
cdr3_aa: CASSYFLQGFLHF

j_call: TRBJ2-1
v_call: TRBV5-4
cdr3_aa: CASSLSGSYNEQFF

j_call: TRBJ2-1
v_call: TRBV11-2
cdr3_aa: CASSLQEYNEQFF

j_call: TRBJ2-1
v_call: TRBV11-1
cdr3_aa: CASSSDSHEQFF

j_call: TRBJ2-2
v_call: TRBV4-2
cdr3_aa: CASSQVMSGELFF

j_call: TRBJ2-7
v_call: TRBV30
cdr3_aa: CAWSVKGGTYEQYF

j_call: TRBJ2-7
v_call: TRBV9
cdr3_aa: CASSVDGTEPSYEQYF

j_call: TRBJ1-2
v_call: TRBV2
cdr3_aa: CASKGAGYTF

j_call: TRBJ1-4
v_call: TRBV4-2
cdr3_aa: CASSQERVREHEKLFF

j_call: TRBJ2-3
v_call: TRBV28
cdr3_aa: CASSLGGGAKDTQYF

j_call: TRBJ2-5
v_call: TRBV11-2
cdr3_aa: CASSLVAATVYPRTQYF

j_call: TRBJ2-5
v_call: TRBV19
cdr3_aa: CASSELAGGQETQYF

j_call: TRBJ1-1
v_call: TRBV9
cdr3_aa: CASSVGSGITEAFF

j_call: TRBJ2-5
v_call: TRBV7-2
cdr3_aa: CASSFQRGAGETQYF

j_call: TRBJ2-7
v_call: TRBV14
cdr3_aa: CASSQEWQGEQYF

j_call: TRBJ2-7
v_call: TRBV9
cdr3_aa: CASSAMGGPYEQYF

j_call: TRBJ2-5
v_call: TRBV6-5
cdr3_aa: CASSFQETQYF

j_call: TRBJ2-3
v_call: TRBV7-9
cdr3_aa: CASSPDVSSTDTQYF

j_call: TRBJ2-1
v_call: TRBV18
cdr3_aa: CASSPQEGRSYNEQFF

j_call: TRBJ1-5
v_call: TRBV29-1
cdr3_aa: CSVVTGINQPQHF

j_call: TRBJ1-1
v_call: TRBV7-6
cdr3_aa: CASSDPFKVTEAFF

j_call: TRBJ2-7
v_call: TRBV4-3
cdr3_aa: CASSSGLADYEQYF

j_call: TRBJ2-7
v_call: TRBV11-2
cdr3_aa: CASSLDPWSEQYF

j_call: TRBJ2-3
v_call: TRBV6-6
cdr3_aa: CASRSAQTGTDTQYF

j_call: TRBJ2-1
v_call: TRBV5-4
cdr3_aa: CACGTYNEQFF

j_call: TRBJ2-7
v_call: TRBV4-2
cdr3_aa: CASSPRPSGDEQYF

j_call: TRBJ1-2
v_call: TRBV30
cdr3_aa: CAWSVRQGNGYTF

j_call: TRBJ2-7
v_call: TRBV5-1
cdr3_aa: CASASGEVGPSYEQYF

j_call: TRBJ2-7
v_call: TRBV2
cdr3_aa: CASSESSLAHDEQYF

j_call: TRBJ1-2
v_call: TRBV30
cdr3_aa: CAWSVDGKGPGVYTF

j_call: TRBJ2-2
v_call: TRBV29-1
cdr3_aa: CSVTGTLGITGELFF

j_call: TRBJ1-2
v_call: TRBV29-1
cdr3_aa: CSVEGGRDRQYGYTF

j_call: TRBJ2-1
v_call: TRBV11-2
cdr3_aa: CATDLGQGAYNEQFF